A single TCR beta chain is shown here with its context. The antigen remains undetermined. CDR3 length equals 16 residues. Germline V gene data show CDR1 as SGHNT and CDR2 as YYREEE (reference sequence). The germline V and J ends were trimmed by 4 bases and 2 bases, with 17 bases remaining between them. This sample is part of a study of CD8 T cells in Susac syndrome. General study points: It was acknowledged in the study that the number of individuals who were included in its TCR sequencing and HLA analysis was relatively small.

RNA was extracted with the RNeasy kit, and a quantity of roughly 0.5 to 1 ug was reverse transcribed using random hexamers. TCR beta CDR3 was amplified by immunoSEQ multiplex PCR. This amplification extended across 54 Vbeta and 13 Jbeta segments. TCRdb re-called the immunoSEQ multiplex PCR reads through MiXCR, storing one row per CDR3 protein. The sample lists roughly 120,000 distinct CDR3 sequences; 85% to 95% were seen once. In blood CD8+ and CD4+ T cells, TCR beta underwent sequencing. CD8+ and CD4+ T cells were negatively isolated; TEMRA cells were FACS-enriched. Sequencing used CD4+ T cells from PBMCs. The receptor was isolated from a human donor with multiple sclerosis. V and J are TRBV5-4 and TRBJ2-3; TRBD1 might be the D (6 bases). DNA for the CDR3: TGTGCCAGCAGCGCTCCCGGCCAGGGGCCCACAGATACGCAGTATTTT. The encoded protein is CASSAPGQGPTDTQYF. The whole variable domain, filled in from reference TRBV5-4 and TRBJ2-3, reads ETGVTQSPTHLIKTRGQQVTLRCSSQSGHNTVSWYQQALGQGPQFIFQYYREEENGRGNFPPRFSGLQFPNYSSELNVNALELDDSALYLCASSAPGQGPTDTQYFGPGTRLTVL.